Following are 6 T cell receptor beta chains from one sample sequenced in a study of blood T cell repertoires in COVID-19. Clones were sequenced by immunoSEQ multiplex PCR, and TCRdb holds only the in-frame ones, with some missing. The profile shows roughly 150,000 clones, approximately 83% of them singletons. The sequenced sample was PBMCs or T cells enriched from blood (not recorded which). These receptors were obtained from a man in his 70s who had been exposed to COVID-19.

The chain recombines TRBV7-2 with TRBJ2-3; D possibly corresponds to TRBD1 (5 bases). V lost 0 bases and J 11 bases, leaving 21 bases between the germline ends. CDR3 length equals 16 residues. From germline, CDR1 is SGHTA and CDR2 FQGNSA. The DNA for the CDR3 is TGTGCCAGCAGCTTAGCGGGGCTACCGCCCAAGGGTAGGCAGTATTTT. It codes for CASSLAGLPPKGRQYF.

This clone came up once. The chain has TRBV15 and TRBJ2-3; 8 bases agree with TRBD2. The CDR3 contains 17 residues. V dropped 0 bases and J dropped 3; count of bases not matched to a gene: 8. Germline V gene lookup returns CDR1 LNHNV and CDR2 YYDKDF (reference sequence). The CDR3 DNA follows: TGTGCCACCAGCAGAGACCGAGGGACTAGATCAACAGATACGCAGTATTTT. It yields the protein CATSRDRGTRSTDTQYF.

This sequence joins TRBV4-3 and TRBJ2-2; D possibly corresponds to TRBD2 (6 bases). The V gene lost 0 bases and the J gene lost 5 bases, with 13 bases spanning the gap. The CDR3 loop spans 16 amino acids. In germline, CDR1 is LGHNA, CDR2 YSLEER. The CDR3 spells CASSQDPGVRTGELFF. CDR3 bases: TGCGCCAGCAGCCAAGATCCGGGGGTAAGGACCGGGGAGCTGTTTTTT.

This clone has just a few counts. The chain couples TRBV13 to TRBJ2-3; D not certain. The V end lost 8 bases, the J end lost 0 bases, and 15 bases lay between the germline ends. CDR1 is PRHDT, CDR2 FYEKMQ, per germline (reference sequence). There are 15 residues in the CDR3. The CDR3: CASFWLDSSTDTQYF. In DNA, the CDR3 is TGTGCCAGCTTCTGGCTCGATTCTAGCACAGATACGCAGTATTTT.

This clone was seen more than once but under ten times. This chain uses TRBV7-6 with TRBJ2-1, with a weak D call TRBD1 (5 bases). V dropped 2 bases and J dropped 7 bases, with 15 bases sitting between them. Germline V gives CDR1 SGHVS, CDR2 FNYEAQ. The CDR3 sequence is 15 residues long. The CDR3 DNA sequence: TGTGCCAGCAGCTTACTCGACAGTCCTGGGAATGAGCAGTTCTTC. Amino acid sequence: CASSLLDSPGNEQFF. Based on the CDR3 plus reference TRBV7-6 and TRBJ2-1, the full variable domain is GAGVSQSPRYKVTKRGQDVALRCDPISGHVSLYWYRQALGQGPEFLTYFNYEAQQDKSGLPNDRFSAERPEGSISTLTIQRTEQRDSAMYRCASSLLDSPGNEQFFGPGTRLTVL.

This clone was recorded once. The V call is TRBV7-2, the J call TRBJ2-2, with TRBD2 matching over 12 bases. The ends lost 5 bases at V and 7 bases at J; junction bases unmatched: 8. The germline CDR1 and CDR2 sequences are SGHTA and FQGNSA. This CDR3 contains 16 residues. The CDR3 spells CASSQNGLAGSGELFF. The CDR3 nucleotides read TGTGCCAGCAGCCAAAATGGACTAGCGGGGAGCGGGGAGCTGTTTTTT.